A selection of T cell receptor beta chains follows, all from one sample in a study of T cells after yellow fever vaccination. TCRdb analysed the 5' RACE reads with MiXCR anew, one entry per CDR3 protein. The repertoire holds fewer than 500,000 distinct CDR3 sequences, with 15% to 20% as singletons. The sequencing here drew on PBMCs, taken before the yellow fever booster vaccination. Source of these receptors: a man aged 18 to 30 who received the YFV17D yellow fever vaccine. Each CDR3 is given with its conserved first and last residue. The D gene is left open where the match is weak. Where a row states a size, it is once, few, many or the class of an expanded clone; other rows omit it.

j_gene: TRBJ1-2; len: 14; d_gene: .; v_gene: TRBV12-3/TRBV12-4; abundance: few; CDR3aa: CASSPQGNYYGYTF; CDR3nt: TGTGCCAGCAGCCCGCAAGGGAACTATTATGGCTACACCTTC
j_gene: TRBJ2-2; len: 11; d_gene: .; v_gene: TRBV20-1; abundance: .; CDR3aa: CSATTRGELFF; CDR3nt: TGCAGTGCTACTACAAGAGGGGAGCTGTTTTTT
j_gene: TRBJ1-1; len: 15; d_gene: .; v_gene: TRBV7-2; abundance: .; CDR3aa: CASSLDRVGNTEAFF; CDR3nt: TGTGCCAGCAGCTTAGATCGGGTGGGGAACACTGAAGCTTTCTTT
j_gene: TRBJ2-3; len: 13; d_gene: .; v_gene: TRBV4-3; abundance: few; CDR3aa: CASSQAQGDTQYF; CDR3nt: TGCGCCAGCAGCCAGGCGCAGGGGGATACGCAGTATTTT
j_gene: TRBJ2-5; len: 14; d_gene: .; v_gene: TRBV5-1; abundance: .; CDR3aa: CASSFGRAGETQYF; CDR3nt: TGCGCCAGCAGCTTTGGACGGGCGGGGGAGACCCAGTACTTC
j_gene: TRBJ1-2; len: 14; d_gene: TRBD1; v_gene: TRBV5-5; abundance: few; CDR3aa: CASSLGQGVIGYTF; CDR3nt: TGTGCCAGCAGCTTGGGACAGGGAGTGATCGGCTACACCTTC
j_gene: TRBJ2-6; len: 18; d_gene: TRBD1; v_gene: TRBV5-1; abundance: few; CDR3aa: CASSPQGQGWTGANVLTF; CDR3nt: TGCGCCAGCAGCCCCCAGGGACAGGGGTGGACTGGGGCCAACGTCCTGACTTTC
j_gene: TRBJ2-1; len: 15; d_gene: TRBD2; v_gene: TRBV20-1; abundance: few; CDR3aa: CSARDSSGGWNEQFF; CDR3nt: TGCAGTGCTAGAGACTCTAGCGGGGGCTGGAATGAGCAGTTCTTC
j_gene: TRBJ2-7; len: 14; d_gene: .; v_gene: TRBV20-1; abundance: few; CDR3aa: CSASHNGPSAEQYF; CDR3nt: TGCAGTGCTAGCCATAACGGTCCCTCGGCCGAGCAGTACTTC
j_gene: TRBJ1-1; len: 13; d_gene: .; v_gene: TRBV6-5; abundance: .; CDR3aa: CASSRGGTTEAFF; CDR3nt: TGTGCCAGCAGCCGAGGGGGTACCACTGAAGCTTTCTTT
j_gene: TRBJ2-3; len: 17; d_gene: TRBD2; v_gene: TRBV9; abundance: few; CDR3aa: CASSVSLLAGGTDTQYF; CDR3nt: TGTGCCAGCAGCGTCAGTCTACTAGCGGGGGGAACAGATACGCAGTATTTT
j_gene: TRBJ2-2; len: 16; d_gene: .; v_gene: TRBV5-1; abundance: .; CDR3aa: CASSLDGQLNTGELFF; CDR3nt: TGCGCCAGCAGCTTGGATGGACAGTTGAACACCGGGGAGCTGTTTTTT
j_gene: TRBJ2-5; len: 12; d_gene: .; v_gene: TRBV11-2; abundance: few; CDR3aa: CASSLGFGTQYF; CDR3nt: TGTGCCAGCAGCTTAGGCTTTGGGACCCAGTACTTC
j_gene: TRBJ1-3; len: 14; d_gene: .; v_gene: TRBV15; abundance: .; CDR3aa: CATSPSSRGNTIYF; CDR3nt: TGTGCCACCAGCCCGTCAAGTAGGGGAAACACCATATATTTT
j_gene: TRBJ2-1; len: 15; d_gene: .; v_gene: TRBV7-9; abundance: .; CDR3aa: CASLRAGSSYNEQFF; CDR3nt: TGTGCCAGCCTCCGGGCAGGGAGCTCCTACAATGAGCAGTTCTTC
j_gene: TRBJ1-1; len: 14; d_gene: .; v_gene: TRBV7-8; abundance: once; CDR3aa: CASSEGARNTEAFF; CDR3nt: TGTGCCAGCAGCGAGGGCGCCCGGAACACTGAAGCTTTCTTT
j_gene: TRBJ1-5; len: 12; d_gene: .; v_gene: TRBV20-1; abundance: many; CDR3aa: CSASSSNQPQHF; CDR3nt: TGCAGTGCTAGTTCGAGCAATCAGCCCCAGCATTTT
j_gene: TRBJ1-1; len: 16; d_gene: .; v_gene: TRBV5-4; abundance: many; CDR3aa: CASRRIGGQKNTEAFF; CDR3nt: TGTGCCAGCAGGCGCATAGGGGGACAAAAGAACACTGAAGCTTTCTTT
j_gene: TRBJ1-2; len: 13; d_gene: .; v_gene: TRBV7-9; abundance: few; CDR3aa: CASSFGLNYGYTF; CDR3nt: TGTGCCAGCAGCTTCGGGTTGAACTATGGCTACACCTTC
j_gene: TRBJ1-1; len: 14; d_gene: TRBD1; v_gene: TRBV11-3; abundance: .; CDR3aa: CASSSPDRGPEAFF; CDR3nt: TGTGCCAGCAGCTCTCCGGACAGGGGGCCTGAAGCTTTCTTT
j_gene: TRBJ2-1; len: 14; d_gene: .; v_gene: TRBV27; abundance: few; CDR3aa: CASSFYFSLGEQFF; CDR3nt: TGTGCCAGCAGTTTTTATTTCTCTTTAGGTGAGCAGTTCTTC
j_gene: TRBJ2-5; len: 13; d_gene: .; v_gene: TRBV7-9; abundance: .; CDR3aa: CASTWGGAETQYF; CDR3nt: TGTGCCAGCACCTGGGGGGGCGCGGAGACCCAGTACTTC
j_gene: TRBJ1-2; len: 12; d_gene: TRBD1; v_gene: TRBV20-1; abundance: .; CDR3aa: CSAEPRDRGYTF; CDR3nt: TGCAGTGCTGAGCCTAGGGACAGGGGCTACACCTTC
j_gene: TRBJ2-1; len: 15; d_gene: .; v_gene: TRBV24-1; abundance: few; CDR3aa: CATSDLPGNGDEQFF; CDR3nt: TGTGCCACCAGTGATTTGCCTGGAAATGGGGATGAGCAGTTCTTC
j_gene: TRBJ2-1; len: 14; d_gene: .; v_gene: TRBV6-2/TRBV6-3; abundance: .; CDR3aa: CASRGGPSYNEQFF; CDR3nt: TGTGCCAGCAGGGGCGGGCCCTCCTACAATGAGCAGTTCTTC
j_gene: TRBJ2-2; len: 17; d_gene: TRBD2; v_gene: TRBV9; abundance: .; CDR3aa: CASSPRSPGLGVGELFF; CDR3nt: TGTGCCAGCAGCCCGAGAAGCCCGGGACTAGGGGTTGGGGAGCTGTTTTTT
j_gene: TRBJ1-2; len: 15; d_gene: .; v_gene: TRBV5-6; abundance: few; CDR3aa: CASSLARTAPYGYTF; CDR3nt: TGTGCCAGCAGCTTGGCGAGGACGGCGCCCTATGGCTACACCTTC
j_gene: TRBJ2-3; len: 16; d_gene: TRBD2; v_gene: TRBV5-4; abundance: many; CDR3aa: CASSRGLAGSTDTQYF; CDR3nt: TGTGCCAGCAGCCGTGGACTAGCGGGAAGCACAGATACGCAGTATTTT
j_gene: TRBJ2-5; len: 13; d_gene: .; v_gene: TRBV20-1; abundance: .; CDR3aa: CSAREGGDETQYF; CDR3nt: TGCAGTGCTAGAGAAGGTGGGGACGAGACCCAGTACTTC
j_gene: TRBJ2-5; len: 14; d_gene: .; v_gene: TRBV7-9; abundance: .; CDR3aa: CASSLPVYQETQYF; CDR3nt: TGTGCCAGCAGCTTACCGGTGTACCAAGAGACCCAGTACTTC
j_gene: TRBJ2-1; len: 13; d_gene: TRBD2; v_gene: TRBV2; abundance: few; CDR3aa: CASRNPSGVEQFF; CDR3nt: TGTGCCAGCAGGAACCCTAGCGGGGTAGAGCAGTTCTTC
j_gene: TRBJ2-5; len: 14; d_gene: TRBD2; v_gene: TRBV10-3; abundance: few; CDR3aa: CAIMTGGPRVTQYF; CDR3nt: TGTGCCATCATGACGGGGGGTCCAAGAGTGACCCAGTACTTC
j_gene: TRBJ1-4; len: 14; d_gene: .; v_gene: TRBV7-9; abundance: once; CDR3aa: CASSGRDTDEKLFF; CDR3nt: TGTGCCAGCAGCGGCCGGGACACTGATGAAAAACTGTTTTTT
j_gene: TRBJ1-4; len: 12; d_gene: .; v_gene: TRBV14; abundance: many; CDR3aa: CASSQVGIALFF; CDR3nt: TGTGCCAGCAGCCAAGTTGGAATTGCACTGTTTTTT
j_gene: TRBJ1-4; len: 14; d_gene: .; v_gene: TRBV9; abundance: few; CDR3aa: CASSVEGADEKLFF; CDR3nt: TGTGCCAGCAGCGTGGAGGGCGCTGATGAAAAACTGTTTTTT
j_gene: TRBJ2-1; len: 13; d_gene: .; v_gene: TRBV18; abundance: .; CDR3aa: CASSPPGSSEQFF; CDR3nt: TGTGCCAGCTCACCACCGGGGTCCAGTGAGCAGTTCTTC
j_gene: TRBJ1-1; len: 12; d_gene: .; v_gene: TRBV24-1; abundance: .; CDR3aa: CATSDYGTEAFF; CDR3nt: TGTGCCACCAGTGATTACGGCACTGAAGCTTTCTTT
j_gene: TRBJ2-7; len: 14; d_gene: .; v_gene: TRBV7-6; abundance: .; CDR3aa: CASSQEGFSYEQYF; CDR3nt: TGTGCCAGCAGCCAAGAGGGGTTCTCCTACGAGCAGTACTTC
j_gene: TRBJ2-5; len: 16; d_gene: TRBD2; v_gene: TRBV5-1; abundance: few; CDR3aa: CASSLVPTSGEETQYF; CDR3nt: TGCGCCAGCAGCTTGGTCCCGACTAGCGGGGAAGAGACCCAGTACTTC
j_gene: TRBJ1-6; len: 12; d_gene: TRBD1; v_gene: TRBV20-1; abundance: .; CDR3aa: CSAHRGGEPLHF; CDR3nt: TGCAGTGCCCACAGGGGAGGGGAACCCCTCCACTTT
j_gene: TRBJ1-4; len: 14; d_gene: .; v_gene: TRBV20-1; abundance: few; CDR3aa: CSASRGGRRMKLFF; CDR3nt: TGCAGTGCTAGTAGGGGGGGGCGCCGGATGAAACTGTTTTTT
j_gene: TRBJ1-1; len: 16; d_gene: .; v_gene: TRBV9; abundance: few; CDR3aa: CASSVGEQGSNTEAFF; CDR3nt: TGTGCCAGCAGCGTGGGGGAGCAGGGCTCGAACACTGAAGCTTTCTTT
j_gene: TRBJ1-4; len: 15; d_gene: .; v_gene: TRBV11-2; abundance: .; CDR3aa: CASSLVDSRYEKLFF; CDR3nt: TGTGCCAGCAGCTTAGTGGACAGCCGGTACGAAAAACTGTTTTTT
j_gene: TRBJ1-2; len: 13; d_gene: .; v_gene: TRBV19; abundance: .; CDR3aa: CASRPTALEGYTF; CDR3nt: TGTGCCAGTAGACCGACAGCTTTGGAGGGCTACACCTTC
j_gene: TRBJ2-5; len: 15; d_gene: TRBD2; v_gene: TRBV20-1; abundance: many; CDR3aa: CSARQAGSPRETQYF; CDR3nt: TGCAGTGCTAGGCAAGCGGGGTCCCCAAGGGAGACCCAGTACTTC
j_gene: TRBJ2-1; len: 13; d_gene: .; v_gene: TRBV19; abundance: .; CDR3aa: CASSLTAFNEQFF; CDR3nt: TGTGCCAGTAGTTTAACAGCTTTCAATGAGCAGTTCTTC
j_gene: TRBJ2-7; len: 14; d_gene: TRBD1; v_gene: TRBV7-2; abundance: once; CDR3aa: CASRTGTGKNEQYF; CDR3nt: TGTGCCAGCAGGACCGGGACAGGGAAAAACGAGCAGTACTTC
j_gene: TRBJ2-3; len: 19; d_gene: TRBD1; v_gene: TRBV9; abundance: few; CDR3aa: CASSEGYNPGQGSYDTQYF; CDR3nt: TGTGCCAGCAGCGAGGGCTATAATCCGGGACAGGGGTCTTATGATACGCAGTATTTT
j_gene: TRBJ2-3; len: 16; d_gene: .; v_gene: TRBV19; abundance: few; CDR3aa: CASSIETLLSTDTQYF; CDR3nt: TGTGCCAGTAGTATAGAAACGTTACTCAGCACAGATACGCAGTATTTT
j_gene: TRBJ1-1; len: 12; d_gene: .; v_gene: TRBV5-1; abundance: few; CDR3aa: CASSKENTEAFF; CDR3nt: TGCGCCAGCAGCAAAGAGAACACTGAAGCTTTCTTT
j_gene: TRBJ2-1; len: 12; d_gene: .; v_gene: TRBV7-2; abundance: .; CDR3aa: CASSRGGDEQFF; CDR3nt: TGTGCCAGCAGCCGAGGAGGGGATGAGCAGTTCTTC
j_gene: TRBJ2-3; len: 19; d_gene: TRBD2; v_gene: TRBV28; abundance: .; CDR3aa: CASSFPQGTSGGNTDTQYF; CDR3nt: TGTGCCAGCAGTTTCCCTCAGGGGACTAGCGGGGGAAACACAGATACGCAGTATTTT
j_gene: TRBJ1-5; len: 12; d_gene: .; v_gene: TRBV25-1; abundance: many; CDR3aa: CASRGSNQPQHF; CDR3nt: TGTGCCAGCAGGGGTAGCAATCAGCCCCAGCATTTT
j_gene: TRBJ2-7; len: 12; d_gene: .; v_gene: TRBV10-1; abundance: few; CDR3aa: CASSEFRGEQYF; CDR3nt: TGCGCCAGCAGTGAATTCCGGGGGGAGCAGTACTTC
j_gene: TRBJ2-7; len: 14; d_gene: TRBD2; v_gene: TRBV3-1; abundance: .; CDR3aa: CASSRGTRIYEQYF; CDR3nt: TGTGCCAGCAGCCGTGGGACTAGGATCTACGAGCAGTACTTC
j_gene: TRBJ2-5; len: 15; d_gene: .; v_gene: TRBV5-1; abundance: .; CDR3aa: CASSLVGGLQETQYF; CDR3nt: TGCGCCAGCAGCTTGGTCGGTGGCCTCCAAGAGACCCAGTACTTC
j_gene: TRBJ2-3; len: 15; d_gene: TRBD1; v_gene: TRBV19; abundance: few; CDR3aa: CASSIVGLQGATQYF; CDR3nt: TGTGCCAGTAGTATAGTGGGATTACAGGGGGCCACGCAGTATTTT
j_gene: TRBJ1-3; len: 14; d_gene: .; v_gene: TRBV5-5; abundance: .; CDR3aa: CASSLGRVGNTIYF; CDR3nt: TGTGCCAGCAGCTTGGGGAGGGTCGGAAACACCATATATTTT
j_gene: TRBJ2-2; len: 14; d_gene: TRBD1; v_gene: TRBV2; abundance: few; CDR3aa: CASSGTGSTGELFF; CDR3nt: TGTGCCAGCAGCGGGACAGGGTCGACCGGGGAGCTGTTTTTT